This T cell receptor (beta chain) came from a study of glioma-infiltrating T cells. Study context: Before surgery, glioma patients received dexamethasone for at most six days. Findings of the study overall: Above-expected tissue-blood divergence occurred in all gliomas, most in low-grade ones.

CDR1 MNHEY and CDR2 SVGEGT come from the germline V gene. V lost 6 bases and J 1 base, leaving 13 bases between the germline ends. This CDR3 has 14 amino acids. Using RNA template, CDR3s of TCR alpha and beta were amplified with iRepertoire arm-PCR. MiXCR was run by TCRdb on the multiplex PCR reads, yielding one entry per CDR3 protein. The sample records roughly 350,000 distinct CDR3 sequences, 41% being singletons. To note about this clonotype: Its specificity is unknown.

The chain is built from TRBV6-2 or TRBV6-3 and TRBJ2-7; no reliable D call. The sample comprised glioma tissue, nonneoplastic brain tissue, or PBMCs (not recorded which). This TCR was recovered from a human donor with low-grade glioma or glioblastoma, undergoing nonglioma brain surgery, or in good health (not recorded which). In nucleotides, the CDR3 is TGTGCCAGCAGACGGCTTCGAGGATCCTACGAGCAGTACTTC. Residues: CASRRLRGSYEQYF.